In its sample, the clone carrying this T cell receptor (beta chain) was seen once. Its antigen is not identified. The sample belongs to a study of OX40 agonist ivuxolimab in advanced cancers. Whole-study results and caveats: Expanded clones were, on average, more numerous in CD8+ T cells than in CD4+.

The CDR3 sequence is 13 residues long. Trimming cost V 0 bases and J 8 bases, with 11 bases left between them. Looked up from germline, CDR1 is SGHNT and CDR2 is YYREEE (reference sequence). Data came from immunoSEQ multiplex PCR; TCRdb stores just in-frame clones and leaves some out. Of about 66,000 clones in the sample, 80% to 85% were seen once. This sequence joins TRBV5-4 and TRBJ1-1; possible D gene TRBD1, 5 bases. This receptor was obtained from an adult with an advanced solid tumor such as melanoma, head and neck, liver or kidney cancer. Sample: CD4+ or CD8+ T cells sorted from blood, taken in a trial of the OX40 agonist ivuxolimab. In DNA, the CDR3 is TGTGCCAGCAGCTTGGCCCCTCGGGGGGAAGCTTTCTTT. Protein: CASSLAPRGEAFF.